This T cell receptor beta chain is drawn from a study of T-cell memory formation after mild COVID-19. Using constant-segment primers, 5'RACE produced TCR alpha and TCR beta cDNA libraries carrying sample barcodes and UMIs. TCRdb called the 5' RACE reads again in MiXCR, with one record for every CDR3 protein. The data hold roughly 86,000 distinct CDR3 sequences, with less than 15% observed a single time. The V gene's germline CDR1 is LNHDA and CDR2 SQIVND (reference sequence). V lost 3 bases, J lost 0 bases, and 9 bases lay in between. The CDR3 extends over 15 amino acids. This clonotype was recorded a few times. Its specificity is unknown. Broader study findings: The finding that pre-infection memory included some responding clones suggested that cross-reactive memory joined. Those CD4+ clones that contracted were mainly in CM and EM (CD8+ ones in EMRA).

The chain carries TRBV19 and TRBJ1-3; D not certain. This receptor was identified in a man between 18 and 29 years old who had mild COVID-19 (a few samples of this study predate the infection). Cell type and time point are not known. Sequences were obtained from PBMCs or a T cell subset sorted from them (not recorded which). DNA of the CDR3: TGTGCCAGTAGTATGGGTCCTCGCTCTGGAAACACCATATATTTT. Residues: CASSMGPRSGNTIYF.